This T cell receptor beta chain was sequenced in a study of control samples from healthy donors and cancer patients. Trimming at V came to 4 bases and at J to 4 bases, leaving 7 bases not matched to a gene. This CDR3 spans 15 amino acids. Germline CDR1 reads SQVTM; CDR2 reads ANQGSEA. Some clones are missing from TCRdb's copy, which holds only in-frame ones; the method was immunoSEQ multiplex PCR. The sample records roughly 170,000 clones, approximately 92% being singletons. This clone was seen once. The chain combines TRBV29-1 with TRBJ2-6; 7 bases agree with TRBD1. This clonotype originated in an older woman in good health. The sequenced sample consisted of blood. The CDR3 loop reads CSVVEGARGANVLTF. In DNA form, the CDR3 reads TGCAGCGTTGTCGAGGGGGCGCGGGGGGCCAACGTCCTGACTTTC.